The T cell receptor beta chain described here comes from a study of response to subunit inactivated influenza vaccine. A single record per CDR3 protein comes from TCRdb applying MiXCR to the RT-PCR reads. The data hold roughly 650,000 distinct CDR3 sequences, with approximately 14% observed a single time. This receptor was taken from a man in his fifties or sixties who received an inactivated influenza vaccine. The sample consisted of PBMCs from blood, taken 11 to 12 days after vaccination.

CDR3 DNA sequence: TGTGCCAGCACGGGGCCCTCCGAGGAGCTGTTTTTT. This translates into CASTGPSEELFF. The chain couples TRBV28 to TRBJ2-2; the D call may be TRBD1 or TRBD2 (5 bases each). CDR1 MDHEN and CDR2 SYDVKM come from the germline V gene. V lost 7 bases to trimming and J lost 10 bases, with 13 bases between them. CDR3 size: 12 residues.